The 8 T cell receptor beta chains below were found in one sample sequenced in a study of blood T cell repertoires in COVID-19. Clones were read by immunoSEQ multiplex PCR, and TCRdb kept only the in-frame ones, dropping some. The sample carries around 100,000 clones, approximately 88% recorded once. Sequencing input: peripheral blood. Receptors were obtained from a woman in her fifties or sixties with acute or convalescent COVID-19.

The chain combines TRBV28 with TRBJ1-3, with D possibly matching TRBD1 (5 bases). The CDR3 length is 15 residues. Looked up from germline, CDR1 is MDHEN and CDR2 is SYDVKM. Trimming left V 3 bases short and J 0 bases short, with 9 bases between. This chain's CDR3 is CASSFAGGSGNTIYF. For the CDR3, the DNA is TGTGCCAGCAGTTTTGCGGGGGGCTCTGGAAACACCATATATTTT.

The chain employs TRBV5-1 and TRBJ2-1; 8 positions agree with TRBD2. The CDR3 is made up of 16 amino acids. Germline CDR1 is SGHRS and CDR2 is YFSETQ. Germline trimming cut 0 bases from V and 2 bases from J; bases unmatched to any gene: 4. The DNA of the CDR3 is TGCGCCAGCAGCTTGGTGGCGGGAGGACCCTACAATGAGCAGTTCTTC. Translating it yields CASSLVAGGPYNEQFF.

The CDR3 reads CASSFHGQGAGYEQYF. The CDR3 DNA reads as TGTGCCAGCAGTTTTCATGGTCAGGGTGCCGGCTACGAGCAGTACTTC. This chain joins TRBV28 and TRBJ2-7, with D possibly being TRBD1 (5 bases). The germline CDR1 and CDR2 sequences are MDHEN and SYDVKM. CDR3 length: 16 residues. With 3 bases removed from V and 3 bases from J, the gap between germline ends came to 18 bases.

The chain couples TRBV9 to TRBJ1-6; D might be TRBD1 (5 bases). Per germline, CDR1 SGDLS and CDR2 YYNGEE. The CDR3 extends over 14 amino acids. The ends were cut back, 4 bases at V and 10 bases at J, with 15 bases in the middle. The CDR3: CASSPSQGRSPLHF. In nucleotides, the CDR3 is TGTGCCAGCAGCCCCAGCCAGGGAAGGTCACCCCTCCACTTT.

The genes are TRBV24-1 and TRBJ2-1; 10 bases map to TRBD2. The V gene end was trimmed by 2 bases and the J gene end by 0 bases; junction bases not matched to a gene: 9. In germline, CDR1 is KGHDR, CDR2 SFDVKD. This CDR3 spans 19 amino acids. The CDR3: CATSDSGTSEKSSYNEQFF. Written as DNA, the CDR3 is TGTGCCACCAGTGATTCCGGGACTAGCGAAAAAAGCTCCTACAATGAGCAGTTCTTC.

This chain uses TRBV19 with TRBJ2-1, with D maybe TRBD1 (5 bases). Germline lookup yields CDR1 LNHDA and CDR2 SQIVND (reference sequence). Trimming stripped 6 bases from V and 2 bases from J, with 11 bases between. The length of the CDR3 is 14 residues. The CDR3 here is CASRPLGPYNEQFF. The CDR3 DNA follows: TGTGCCAGTAGGCCCTTGGGGCCCTACAATGAGCAGTTCTTC.

The genes are TRBV3-1 (or the pseudogene TRBV3-2) and TRBJ1-4, with D perhaps TRBD1 (5 bases). Per the germline V gene, CDR1 is LGHDT and CDR2 is YNNKEL (reference sequence). The V end lost 7 bases, the J end lost 3 bases, and 12 bases lay between the germline ends. CDR3 length: 14 amino acids. The CDR3 sequence is CASKRGTANEKLFF. Written as DNA, the CDR3 is TGTGCCAGCAAACGGGGGACCGCTAATGAAAAACTGTTTTTT.

This chain joins TRBV12-3 or TRBV12-4 and TRBJ1-6; maybe TRBD1 (5 bases). There are 13 residues in the CDR3. Trimming cost V 7 bases and J 4 bases, with 8 bases left between them. CDR3 residues: CASNQGYNSPLHF. The CDR3 DNA reads as TGTGCCAGCAATCAGGGATATAATTCACCCCTCCACTTT.